The clone carrying this T cell receptor beta chain was picked up many times. Its specificity is unknown. Each TCR transcript was tagged with a 10-nucleotide random UMI during 5'RACE. TCRdb ran MiXCR on the 5' RACE reads and lists one entry per CDR3 protein. This table has tens of thousands of distinct CDR3 sequences, about 2.5% appearing once. These data are taken from a study of neurological immune-mediated disorders. Study-level findings and limits: Private repertoires in all groups were suggested by the finding that expanded clones across subjects shared no CDR3 amino acid sequences.

Germline-derived CDR1 and CDR2 are DFQATT and SNEGSKA (reference sequence). Germline trimming cut 1 base from V and 3 bases from J; bases unmatched to any gene: 3. This CDR3 has 14 residues. The sequence derives from a man aged 45 to 65 with multiple sclerosis. Material: PBMCs. The J gene is TRBJ2-7, the V gene TRBV20-1, with TRBD1 identical over 10 bases. The CDR3: CSARAGQGSYEQYF. CDR3 DNA: TGCAGTGCTAGAGCGGGACAGGGGAGCTACGAGCAGTACTTC.